Reported below is one T cell receptor (beta chain). These data come from a study of T cells after yellow fever vaccination. TCRdb used MiXCR to reprocess the 5' RACE reads, holding one entry per CDR3 protein. The sample comprises approximately 93,000 distinct CDR3 sequences, roughly 6% of which are singletons, and approximately 39% rests with the top ten. The V gene end was trimmed by 4 bases and the J gene end by 5 bases; junction bases not matched to a gene: 6. CDR3 size: 16 residues. The rearrangement links TRBV12-3 or TRBV12-4 to TRBJ2-2, with TRBD1 matching over 11 bases. The TCR sequence derives from a young man who received the YFV17D yellow fever vaccine. The sample here was CD8+ T cells sorted from PBMCs, taken 10 days after the yellow fever booster vaccination. CDR3 region: CASSSQDRGQTGELFF. The CDR3 region has the DNA TGTGCCAGCAGTTCCCAGGACAGGGGGCAAACCGGGGAGCTGTTTTTT.